Shown below are 10 T cell receptor beta chains from a single sample sequenced in a study of T cell responses to AZD1222 COVID-19 vaccine. Produced via immunoSEQ multiplex PCR; TCRdb's table is partial and in-frame only. The sample gives about 88,000 clones, just over 90% of which show up once; about 5.2% is in the top ten. The sequencing used peripheral blood, collected on day 0 of AZD1222 vaccination. The receptors shown here come from an adult in good health.

This clone was recorded only once. V is TRBV19 and J is TRBJ1-1; D is perhaps TRBD1 (5 bases). The germline V gene encodes CDR1 LNHDA and CDR2 SQIVND (reference sequence). V was pared by 1 base and J by 4 bases, with 13 bases between. CDR3 length: 15 amino acids. The CDR3 sequence is CASSIVGVGVTEAFF. For the CDR3, the DNA is TGTGCCAGTAGTATAGTGGGGGTTGGCGTCACTGAAGCTTTCTTT.

The CDR3 spells CAISELSSGSYEQYF. In DNA form, the CDR3 reads TGTGCCATCAGTGAGCTCTCTAGCGGGAGCTACGAGCAGTACTTC. The genes are TRBV10-3 and TRBJ2-7; 10 bases fit TRBD2. The J segment lost 3 bases and the V segment lost 2 bases, leaving 4 bases of the junction unmatched. The germline gives CDR1 ENHRY, CDR2 SYGVKD. The CDR3 runs 15 residues.

This chain joins TRBV15 and TRBJ2-5, with TRBD1 as a possible D gene (5 bases). Trimming stripped 5 bases from V and 1 base from J, with 8 bases between. Germline CDR1 LNHNV, CDR2 YYDKDF (reference sequence). This CDR3 is 13 amino acids long. CDR3 residues: CATSQGFQETQYF. For the CDR3, the DNA is TGTGCCACCAGCCAGGGTTTCCAAGAGACCCAGTACTTC.

J is TRBJ1-1 and V is TRBV5-4, with D tentatively TRBD1 (6 bases). The CDR3 has 17 residues. The V gene's germline CDR1 is SGHNT and CDR2 YYREEE (reference sequence). The V end lost 2 bases, the J end lost 3 bases, and 20 bases lay between the germline ends. The CDR3 reads CASSFGPILQGYTEAFF. The DNA for the CDR3 is TGTGCCAGCAGCTTTGGGCCGATATTACAGGGATACACTGAAGCTTTCTTT.

The chain links TRBV5-1 to TRBJ1-2; TRBD1 aligns across 8 bases. V lost 0 bases, J lost 6 bases, and 7 bases stayed unmatched. Germline CDR1 and CDR2: SGHRS and YFSETQ. This CDR3 spans 15 amino acids. The CDR3 loop reads CASSLEAGGLDGYTF. DNA of the CDR3: TGCGCCAGCAGCTTGGAGGCAGGGGGCTTAGATGGCTACACCTTC.

The J gene is TRBJ2-5, the V gene TRBV5-5; D gene uncertain. Germline CDR1 and CDR2: SGHKS and YYEKEE (reference sequence). The CDR3 has 14 residues. V dropped 0 bases and J dropped 5 bases, with 11 bases sitting between them. The CDR3 loop is CASSLGWGTETQYF. In DNA form, the CDR3 reads TGTGCCAGCAGCTTGGGGTGGGGTACCGAGACCCAGTACTTC.

The chain joins TRBV28 to TRBJ1-6, with a weak D call TRBD1 (5 bases). The CDR3 contains 14 residues. V lost 3 bases, J lost 10 bases, and 13 bases lay in between. Germline V CDR1 and CDR2: MDHEN, SYDVKM. The CDR3 bases are TGTGCCAGCAGTTTTGGGCAGGGCGGGTCACCCCTCCACTTT. Its protein is CASSFGQGGSPLHF. Combining the CDR3 with reference TRBV28 and TRBJ1-6 gives the whole variable domain DVKVTQSSRYLVKRTGEKVFLECVQDMDHENMFWYRQDPGLGLRLIYFSYDVKMKEKGDIPEGYSVSREKKERFSLILESASTNQTSMYLCASSFGQGGSPLHFGNGTRLTVT.

The rearrangement links TRBV3-1 (or the pseudogene TRBV3-2) to TRBJ2-7; D might be TRBD2 (6 bases). Between the trimmed V and J ends, which lost 4 bases and 3 bases, there was a span of 13 bases. The V gene's germline CDR1 is LGHDT and CDR2 YNNKEL (reference sequence). The CDR3 covers 14 residues. Written as DNA, the CDR3 is TGTGCCAGCAGCCCTTCTACCGGGAGCTACGAGCAGTACTTC. Amino acids: CASSPSTGSYEQYF.

V usage is TRBV6-1 and J usage is TRBJ1-6, with D hard to call. This CDR3 spans 15 amino acids. V was cut by 0 bases and J by 8 bases, with 11 bases left in between. CDR1 and CDR2 (germline): MNHNS, SASEGT. This CDR3 is CASSEAGVGDSPLHF. Written as DNA, the CDR3 is TGTGCCAGCAGTGAAGCGGGCGTCGGGGATTCACCCCTCCACTTT.

This clone is a singleton in its sample. This chain joins TRBV6-5 and TRBJ2-7; 9 positions match TRBD1. This CDR3 comprises 15 residues. The J segment lost 5 bases and the V segment lost 4 bases, leaving 9 bases of the junction unmatched. Germline-derived CDR1 and CDR2 are MNHEY and SVGAGI. The CDR3 nucleotides read TGTGCCAGCAGTTCGTCCGGGACAGGGTCCCACGAGCAGTACTTC. Amino acids: CASSSSGTGSHEQYF.